This note documents a single T cell receptor (beta chain) sequence. Those enrolled in Seattle joined during active infection and were followed longitudinally afterward. CDR3 length: 12 amino acids. CDR1 is MDHEN and CDR2 is SYDVKM in the germline V gene. Germline trimming cut 8 bases from V and 8 bases from J; bases unmatched to any gene: 6. In the authors' workflow: Amplification from reference gene primers served as the basis for estimated nucleated cell counts. Using immunoSEQ multiplex PCR, the repertoire was profiled, and TCRdb retains in-frame clones only, with some absent. Clone size and the V and J calls come from that table; the DNA yielded D and trimming. Of a few hundred thousand clones in the sample, over 75% were seen once. The sample originates from a study of blood T cell repertoires in COVID-19. Whole-study context: Italy, Spain and the United States were the sources of the convalescent and acute COVID-19 samples. The analysed material was cDNA or gDNA that came from T cells, B-cell-depleted T cells, or PBMCs.

The sequence came from a woman between 70 and 85 years old with COVID-19, enrolled during active disease. The chain combines TRBV28 with TRBJ2-4; 7 nucleotides align to TRBD1. The specimen was peripheral blood. CDR3 residues: CASLGGWDIQYF. In nucleotides, the CDR3 is TGTGCCAGCTTAGGGGGCTGGGACATTCAGTACTTC.